A selection of T cell receptor beta chains follows, all from one sample in a study of CD8 T cells in Susac syndrome. TCRdb itself ran the immunoSEQ multiplex PCR reads through MiXCR, one entry per CDR3 protein. The sample includes around 95,000 distinct CDR3 sequences, 95% of them seen just once. The sequenced material came from CD8+ T cells from PBMCs. The source is a human donor with Susac syndrome. CDR3s include the opening cysteine and the closing phenylalanine or tryptophan. The order of the fields is clone size, J gene, D gene, V gene, CDR3 protein, CDR3 DNA. The D gene is left open where the match is weak. Where a row states a size, it is once, few, many or the class of an expanded clone; other rows omit it.

.,TRBJ2-7,.,TRBV14,CASSQRRGRAHEQYF,TGTGCCAGCAGCCAAAGGAGGGGCAGGGCCCACGAGCAGTACTTC
once,TRBJ2-5,.,TRBV5-1,CASSLAKETQYF,TGCGCCAGCAGCTTGGCCAAGGAGACCCAGTACTTC
.,TRBJ2-1,.,TRBV13,CASRSSSYNEQFF,TGTGCCAGCAGGTCAAGCTCCTACAATGAGCAGTTCTTC
.,TRBJ1-1,.,TRBV6-5,CASSEDRLNTEAFF,TGTGCCAGCAGTGAGGACAGACTGAACACTGAAGCTTTCTTT
.,TRBJ2-1,TRBD2,TRBV29-1,CSVERTSGGPNEQFF,TGCAGCGTTGAAAGAACTAGCGGGGGCCCCAATGAGCAGTTCTTC
.,TRBJ1-1,.,TRBV12-3/TRBV12-4,CASRRGTEAFF,TGTGCCAGCCGCAGGGGCACTGAAGCTTTCTTT
.,TRBJ2-2,.,TRBV27,CASSFGPRGELFF,TGTGCCAGCAGTTTCGGACCCCGCGGGGAGCTGTTTTTT
.,TRBJ2-1,.,TRBV15,CATSWGLPSSAVSEQFF,TGTGCCACCAGCTGGGGACTGCCCTCTAGCGCCGTCAGTGAGCAGTTCTTC
.,TRBJ2-1,TRBD2,TRBV20-1,CSARAKRGAFDEQFF,TGCAGTGCTAGAGCCAAGCGGGGTGCCTTCGATGAGCAGTTCTTC
.,TRBJ2-5,TRBD1,TRBV20-1,CSARPGQGETQYF,TGCAGTGCTAGACCGGGACAGGGAGAGACCCAGTACTTC
.,TRBJ1-1,.,TRBV5-6,CASSLGFRNTEAFF,TGTGCCAGCAGCTTGGGATTTCGTAACACTGAAGCTTTCTTT
.,TRBJ2-5,.,TRBV20-1,CSASSKPQGETQYF,TGCAGTGCTTCTAGCAAACCCCAGGGAGAGACCCAGTACTTC
.,TRBJ2-5,TRBD2,TRBV29-1,CSVHGTSGGIGTQYF,TGCAGCGTCCACGGGACTAGCGGGGGGATAGGGACCCAGTACTTC
.,TRBJ2-4,.,TRBV5-1,CASSLWWGIAKNIQYF,TGCGCCAGCAGCTTGTGGTGGGGGATAGCCAAAAACATTCAGTACTTC
.,TRBJ1-6,.,TRBV7-9,CASSLWESGSPLHF,TGTGCCAGCAGCTTGTGGGAGAGTGGTTCACCCCTCCACTTT
.,TRBJ2-2,.,TRBV3-1,CASSQDLAVITGELFF,TGTGCCAGCAGCCAAGATCTGGCGGTGATCACCGGGGAGCTGTTTTTT
.,TRBJ2-1,.,TRBV12-3/TRBV12-4,CASSPRVNEQFF,TGTGCCAGCAGTCCCCGCGTTAATGAGCAGTTCTTC
.,TRBJ2-7,.,TRBV20-1,CSARPGSRTYEQYF,TGCAGTGCTAGGCCCGGGAGTAGGACCTACGAGCAGTACTTC
.,TRBJ2-7,.,TRBV5-6,CASSLAEYEQYF,TGTGCCAGCAGCTTGGCAGAGTACGAGCAGTACTTC
.,TRBJ1-5,.,TRBV3-1,CASSQDGVIQHF,TGTGCCAGCAGCCAAGATGGGGTGATCCAGCATTTT
.,TRBJ1-2,TRBD1,TRBV20-1,CSVRDRENYGYTF,TGCAGTGTAAGGGACAGGGAGAACTATGGCTACACCTTC
.,TRBJ2-1,TRBD2,TRBV15,CATSSGTRISEQFF,TGTGCCACCAGCAGCGGGACTAGGATCTCTGAGCAGTTCTTC
.,TRBJ2-3,.,TRBV11-2,CASRPGTTDTQYF,TGTGCCAGCAGACCCGGAACCACAGATACGCAGTATTTT
.,TRBJ2-7,.,TRBV28,CASSFSGPPSREQYF,TGTGCCAGCAGTTTCTCGGGCCCTCCGAGTCGCGAGCAGTACTTC
.,TRBJ2-7,TRBD1,TRBV13,CASSRGQGFVEQYF,TGTGCCAGCAGCCGGGGACAGGGGTTCGTCGAGCAGTACTTC
.,TRBJ2-1,.,TRBV5-6,CASSLVKPGPGEFF,TGTGCCAGCAGCTTGGTCAAACCGGGACCTGGGGAGTTCTTC
.,TRBJ2-7,TRBD1,TRBV24-1,CATAGGRGLNEQYF,TGTGCCACGGCCGGGGGCAGGGGGCTGAACGAGCAGTACTTC
.,TRBJ1-2,TRBD1,TRBV20-1,CSAPRGLLYGYTF,TGCAGTGCTCCGAGGGGGCTCCTCTATGGCTACACCTTC
.,TRBJ2-7,.,TRBV20-1,CSVRSYEQYF,TGCAGTGTTCGGAGCTACGAGCAGTACTTC
.,TRBJ2-1,.,TRBV5-1,CASSLGDTWSGHEQFF,TGCGCCAGCAGCTTGGGGGACACGTGGTCGGGCCATGAGCAGTTCTTC
.,TRBJ2-2,.,TRBV11-2,CASSLLAGELFF,TGTGCCAGCAGCTTACTGGCCGGGGAGCTGTTTTTT
.,TRBJ2-1,.,TRBV28,CASSWGALQFF,TGTGCCAGCAGTTGGGGGGCTCTGCAGTTCTTC
.,TRBJ2-7,.,TRBV5-6,CASSFGSQYEQYF,TGTGCCAGCAGCTTTGGCAGCCAGTACGAGCAGTACTTC
.,TRBJ1-3,TRBD1,TRBV19,CASSIFLGQGNTIYF,TGTGCCAGTAGTATATTCCTCGGACAGGGGAACACCATATATTTT
once,TRBJ1-2,.,TRBV6-5,CASSSGTPVHGYTF,TGTGCCAGCAGCTCCGGGACACCAGTTCATGGCTACACCTTC
.,TRBJ2-1,.,TRBV20-1,CSATKSYNEQFF,TGCAGTGCTACCAAGTCGTACAATGAGCAGTTCTTC
.,TRBJ2-1,TRBD2,TRBV29-1,CSALAGVNEQFF,TGCAGCGCGCTAGCGGGAGTGAATGAGCAGTTCTTC
.,TRBJ2-7,TRBD1,TRBV9,CASSPGTAILYEQYF,TGTGCCAGCAGCCCCGGGACAGCCATACTCTACGAGCAGTACTTC
.,TRBJ1-4,TRBD1,TRBV29-1,CSVGATGAKDEKLFF,TGCAGCGTTGGAGCTACAGGGGCAAAGGATGAAAAACTGTTTTTT
.,TRBJ2-1,TRBD2,TRBV24-1,CATRASGIKNEQFF,TGTGCCACGCGGGCTAGCGGGATTAAAAATGAGCAGTTCTTC
few,TRBJ2-2,.,TRBV5-6,CASSLVGQNTGELFF,TGTGCCAGCAGCTTGGTTGGACAGAACACCGGGGAGCTGTTTTTT
.,TRBJ2-7,.,TRBV5-6,CASGRSYEQYF,TGTGCCAGCGGGAGATCCTACGAGCAGTACTTC
.,TRBJ2-3,.,TRBV24-1,CATSDDRHTDTQYF,TGTGCCACCAGTGACGACAGACACACAGATACGCAGTATTTT
.,TRBJ2-3,.,TRBV9,CASSVDPGGTDTQYF,TGTGCCAGCAGCGTAGACCCAGGCGGGACAGATACGCAGTATTTT
.,TRBJ1-1,.,TRBV10-3,CAIRRDRNTEAFF,TGTGCCATCAGACGGGACCGAAACACTGAAGCTTTCTTT
.,TRBJ2-2,TRBD1,TRBV7-2,CASSAQTGFPGELFF,TGTGCCAGCAGCGCGCAGACAGGGTTCCCCGGGGAGCTGTTTTTT
.,TRBJ1-2,.,TRBV6-5,CASSRGSGYTF,TGTGCCAGCAGTCGGGGGTCAGGCTACACCTTC
.,TRBJ2-3,.,TRBV5-1,CASSLEAGDMYF,TGCGCCAGCAGCTTGGAGGCAGGGGACATGTATTTT